Following are 28 T cell receptor beta chains from one sample sequenced in a study of blood T cell repertoires in COVID-19. Here immunoSEQ multiplex PCR was the method, and the copy in TCRdb shows in-frame clones only, minus some. The sample consists of 100,000 to 120,000 clones, 76% of them appearing once. Sample: peripheral blood. All receptors come from a woman older than 75 with acute or convalescent COVID-19.

The chain has TRBV20-1 and TRBJ2-5; D remains unclear. Germline assignment: CDR1 DFQATT and CDR2 SNEGSKA (reference sequence). The V end was cut by 4 bases, the J end by 5 bases, with 8 bases between. This CDR3 has 11 residues. The CDR3 coding sequence is TGCAGTGCTACGGCTAGGGAGACCCAGTACTTC. It specifies CSATARETQYF.

The chain employs TRBV2 and TRBJ2-5, with TRBD1 as a possible D gene (6 bases). CDR3 length equals 14 residues. Germline V gene lookup returns CDR1 SNHLY and CDR2 FYNNEI. The V gene lost 6 bases and the J gene lost 5 bases, with 16 bases spanning the gap. In DNA form, the CDR3 reads TGTGCCAGCAGGATAGGGGGTGGGCGGGAGACCCAGTACTTC. Encoded protein: CASRIGGGRETQYF.

The chain employs TRBV6-1 and TRBJ1-1; 7 positions agree with TRBD1. J gave up 1 base and V 0 bases, and 5 bases lay outside the gene matches. Germline-derived CDR1 and CDR2 are MNHNS and SASEGT. The CDR3 has 16 amino acids. This CDR3 is CASSEAWTGRNTEAFF. The DNA of the CDR3 is TGTGCCAGCAGTGAAGCTTGGACAGGAAGGAACACTGAAGCTTTCTTT.

This clone was seen ten or more times. The chain couples TRBV4-1 to TRBJ1-6; 9 bases are a match to TRBD1. CDR1 and CDR2 from the germline V gene are MGHRA and YSYEKL. Germline trimming cut 4 bases from V and 9 bases from J; bases unmatched to any gene: 10. The CDR3 consists of 16 residues. The CDR3 DNA is TGCGCCAGCAGCCTTTTCCCCGGGACAGGGATTTCACCCCTCCACTTT. Translation gives CASSLFPGTGISPLHF.

Only one count was recorded for this clone. The chain joins TRBV7-2 to TRBJ2-3; 10 nucleotides agree with TRBD2. V gave up 3 bases and J gave up 0 bases; unmatched junction bases: 6. The V gene's germline CDR1 is SGHTA and CDR2 FQGNSA. This CDR3 region has 17 residues. The CDR3 loop reads CASSLARTSGSTDTQYF. CDR3 in DNA: TGTGCCAGCAGCTTGGCCCGGACTAGCGGAAGCACAGATACGCAGTATTTT.

The rearrangement joins TRBV3-1 (or the pseudogene TRBV3-2) to TRBJ2-7; TRBD1 aligns across 7 bases. The germline CDR1 and CDR2 sequences are LGHDT and YNNKEL (reference sequence). The CDR3 consists of 14 residues. The ends lost 3 bases at V and 9 bases at J; junction bases unmatched: 11. CDR3 residues: CASSQVGTESGQYF. The CDR3, as DNA: TGTGCCAGCAGCCAGGTCGGGACAGAAAGCGGGCAGTACTTC.

This clone was seen only a few times. The chain couples TRBV19 to TRBJ1-1, with unresolved D. The V and J ends lost 4 bases and 7 bases respectively, with 10 bases between them. This CDR3 has 12 residues. CDR1 and CDR2 (germline): LNHDA, SQIVND (reference sequence). The CDR3 loop is CASSNTVYEAFF. The CDR3 DNA sequence: TGTGCCAGTAGTAATACGGTATATGAAGCTTTCTTT.

V and J are TRBV13 and TRBJ2-7; maybe TRBD1 (6 bases). The V end lost 0 bases, the J end lost 2 bases, and 11 bases lay between the germline ends. Germline CDR1 PRHDT, CDR2 FYEKMQ (reference sequence). The CDR3 runs 15 residues. CDR3 in amino acids: CASSLGYGQPYEQYF. The CDR3 bases are TGTGCCAGCAGCTTAGGATATGGACAGCCCTACGAGCAGTACTTC. Full variable domain (missing parts from reference TRBV13 and TRBJ2-7): AAGVIQSPRHLIKEKRETATLKCYPIPRHDTVYWYQQGPGQDPQFLISFYEKMQSDKGSIPDRFSAQQFSDYHSELNMSSLELGDSALYFCASSLGYGQPYEQYFGPGTRLTVT.

The genes are TRBV7-3 and TRBJ2-1, with 12 bases identical to TRBD2. CDR1 is SGHTA, CDR2 FQGTGA, per germline. CDR3 length: 15 amino acids. V lost 5 bases to trimming and J lost 4 bases; unmatched junction nucleotides: 3. CDR3 nucleotides: TGTGCCAGCAGCCAACTAGCGGGGGGATACAATGAGCAGTTCTTC. It translates to CASSQLAGGYNEQFF.

This chain connects TRBV6-1 to TRBJ1-1, with D perhaps TRBD1 (5 bases). V gave up 2 bases and J gave up 4 bases, with 11 bases separating them. The CDR3 length is 14 residues. The germline CDR1 and CDR2 sequences are MNHNS and SASEGT. The CDR3: CASSEIQGVTEAFF. The DNA of the CDR3 is TGTGCCAGCAGTGAAATCCAGGGCGTCACTGAAGCTTTCTTT.

CDR3 protein: CAIRPGQPNEKLFF. The CDR3 coding sequence is TGTGCCATCAGGCCCGGACAGCCTAATGAAAAACTGTTTTTT. V is TRBV10-3 and J is TRBJ1-4; possibly TRBD1 for D (6 bases). The V and J ends lost 6 bases and 3 bases respectively, with 11 bases between them. Per germline, CDR1 ENHRY and CDR2 SYGVKD. This CDR3 contains 14 residues.

This clone was observed a handful of times. The chain couples TRBV6-5 to TRBJ2-7; maybe TRBD2 (7 bases). The CDR3 has 15 amino acids. V was shortened by 4 bases and J by 5 bases, with 18 bases between the two germline ends. Germline assignment: CDR1 MNHEY and CDR2 SVGAGI. The CDR3 nucleotides read TGTGCCAGCAGTTCCCAGGGAGGGGGGCTGAACGAGCAGTACTTC. The encoded protein is CASSSQGGGLNEQYF.

The V and J genes are TRBV7-8 and TRBJ2-7; D gene ambiguous. V was trimmed by 5 bases and J by 1 base, leaving 9 bases between them. The CDR3 is made up of 13 amino acids. Germline CDR1 reads SGHVS; CDR2 reads FQNEAQ. CDR3 sequence: CASSEQTSYEQYF. CDR3 in DNA: TGTGCCAGCAGCGAACAGACATCCTACGAGCAGTACTTC.

This chain uses TRBV18 with TRBJ1-2; D may be TRBD1 (5 bases). The CDR3 length is 14 residues. Per the germline V gene, CDR1 is KGHSH and CDR2 is LQKENI. Trimming cost V 2 bases and J 6 bases, with 13 bases left between them. CDR3 sequence: CASSPIRVQNGYTF. CDR3 in DNA: TGTGCCAGCTCACCAATCAGGGTTCAGAATGGCTACACCTTC.

This clone came up once. The CDR3 is CASSTAPQGSSGNTIYF. DNA of the CDR3: TGTGCCAGCAGCACTGCGCCTCAGGGGAGCTCTGGAAACACCATATATTTT. The chain joins TRBV7-2 to TRBJ1-3; D is possibly TRBD1 (6 bases). The V end was cut by 5 bases, the J end by 0 bases, with 17 bases between. The CDR3 has 17 amino acids. Germline values: CDR1 SGHTA, CDR2 FQGNSA.

The chain combines TRBV19 with TRBJ2-7, with 7 bases identical to TRBD1. The CDR3 has 14 residues. Germline CDR1 reads LNHDA; CDR2 reads SQIVND (reference sequence). The V and J ends lost 3 bases and 4 bases, in that order; junction bases with no gene match: 6. The CDR3 reads CASSIGQGVYEQYF. CDR3 nucleotides: TGTGCCAGTAGTATCGGTCAGGGGGTTTACGAGCAGTACTTC.

The chain has TRBV5-1 and TRBJ2-7; 9 bases agree with TRBD2. The V and J ends lost 4 bases and 5 bases, in that order; junction bases with no gene match: 4. Per germline, CDR1 SGHRS and CDR2 YFSETQ. This CDR3 is built from 13 residues. The CDR3 DNA sequence: TGCGCCAGCAGCCAGCTAGCGGGGAACGAGCAGTACTTC. It translates to CASSQLAGNEQYF. The variable domain in full, completed from reference TRBV5-1 and TRBJ2-7, reads KAGVTQTPRYLIKTRGQQVTLSCSPISGHRSVSWYQQTPGQGLQFLFEYFSETQRNKGNFPGRFSGRQFSNSRSEMNVSTLELGDSALYLCASSQLAGNEQYFGPGTRLTVT.

The chain recombines TRBV11-2 with TRBJ2-5; possibly TRBD1 for D (6 bases). The CDR3 loop spans 16 amino acids. The V end lost 3 bases, the J end lost 1 base, and 15 bases lay between the germline ends. Germline values: CDR1 SGHAT, CDR2 FQNNGV. CDR3 nucleotides: TGTGCCAGCAGCTTTGGGGACACCCTAAGCCAAGAGACCCAGTACTTC. As protein: CASSFGDTLSQETQYF. The full variable domain, completed using reference TRBV11-2 and TRBJ2-5, is EAGVAQSPRYKIIEKRQSVAFWCNPISGHATLYWYQQILGQGPKLLIQFQNNGVVDDSQLPKDRFSAERLKGVDSTLKIQPAKLEDSAVYLCASSFGDTLSQETQYFGPGTRLLVL.

This clone has a handful of counts. The chain couples TRBV12-3 or TRBV12-4 to TRBJ2-4; D may be TRBD2 (7 bases). This CDR3 contains 13 residues. The V gene lost 1 base and the J gene lost 13 bases, with 14 bases spanning the gap. This CDR3 reads CASSLGAGATQYF. CDR3 sequence (DNA): TGTGCCAGCAGTTTAGGGGCGGGGGCAACGCAGTACTTC.

This clone was counted only a few times. This sequence joins TRBV7-8 and TRBJ1-2, with 7 bases matching TRBD1. The CDR3 runs to 14 residues. Looked up from germline, CDR1 is SGHVS and CDR2 is FQNEAQ. Trimming removed 5 bases from V and 4 bases from J; junction bases left unmatched: 7. CDR3 DNA sequence: TGTGCCAGCAGCCTTAACCGGGACAGCTATGGCTACACCTTC. It encodes CASSLNRDSYGYTF.

CDR3 sequence reads: CAWRDQGRAFGGELFF. CDR3 nucleotide sequence: TGTGCCTGGAGGGATCAAGGGAGGGCCTTCGGCGGGGAGCTGTTTTTT. This chain uses TRBV30 with TRBJ2-2; TRBD2 agrees at 7 bases. Germline V lookup: CDR1 GTSNPN, CDR2 SVGIG (reference sequence). This CDR3 region has 16 residues. The V gene end was trimmed by 3 bases and the J gene end by 7 bases; junction bases not matched to a gene: 14.

The chain is built from TRBV10-3 and TRBJ2-5; 11 nucleotides line up with TRBD2. CDR3 length: 15 residues. Unmatched junction bases numbered 9, after V lost 11 bases and J lost 1 base. Germline loops: CDR1 ENHRY, CDR2 SYGVKD. The CDR3 region has the DNA TGTGCCTCGACCTTAGCGGGAGGGGTCCAAGAGACCCAGTACTTC. The encoded protein is CASTLAGGVQETQYF.

This chain uses TRBV29-1 with TRBJ1-1; no firm D call. V lost 4 bases, J lost 10 bases, and 13 bases lay in between. Germline CDR1 is SQVTM and CDR2 is ANQGSEA. This CDR3 comprises 11 residues. The CDR3: CSVGLEFRAFF. Written as DNA, the CDR3 is TGCAGCGTTGGCTTGGAGTTCCGAGCTTTCTTT.

In its sample, this clone was seen a few times. The chain links TRBV6-1 to TRBJ1-2; a possible D gene is TRBD1 (6 bases). V gave up 0 bases and J gave up 7 bases, with 15 bases separating them. This CDR3 comprises 15 residues. Germline lookup yields CDR1 MNHNS and CDR2 SASEGT. The CDR3 region is CASSEARGGAFGYTF. CDR3 DNA sequence: TGTGCCAGCAGTGAAGCGAGGGGGGGCGCGTTTGGCTACACCTTC.

The chain employs TRBV5-1 and TRBJ2-5; 9 bases line up with TRBD2. The CDR3 has 13 amino acids. Looked up from germline, CDR1 is SGHRS and CDR2 is YFSETQ. The J segment lost 5 bases and the V segment lost 1 base, leaving 0 bases of the junction unmatched. CDR3 sequence reads: CASSLSGGETQYF. The CDR3 nucleotides are TGCGCCAGCAGCTTGAGCGGGGGGGAGACCCAGTACTTC.

CDR3 nucleotides: TGTGCCAGCAGCCCCTTAAGGGGATCCTACAATGAGCAGTTCTTC. Translation: CASSPLRGSYNEQFF. The chain uses TRBV5-5 and TRBJ2-1, with D possibly matching TRBD1 (5 bases). CDR1 and CDR2 from the germline V gene are SGHKS and YYEKEE (reference sequence). The CDR3 has 15 amino acids. The germline V and J ends were trimmed by 4 bases and 1 base, with 12 bases remaining between them.

This chain links TRBV6-6 with TRBJ1-6, with D tentatively TRBD1 (5 bases). This CDR3 is 14 amino acids long. The ends were cut back, 6 bases at V and 8 bases at J, with 14 bases in the middle. Germline V gene sequence: CDR1 MNHNY, CDR2 SVGAGI (reference sequence). CDR3 nucleotide sequence: TGTGCCAGCAGGCCCCCCCAGGGTTATTCACCCCTCCACTTT. Translating gives CASRPPQGYSPLHF.

This chain links TRBV10-1 with TRBJ1-1, with TRBD1 identical over 7 bases. CDR3 length: 13 amino acids. CDR1 is WNHNN and CDR2 is SYGVQD in the germline V gene (reference sequence). With V trimmed by 6 bases and J by 2 bases, 3 bases remained unmatched. The CDR3 nucleotides are TGCGCCAGCAGCGGGGACAGCAACACTGAAGCTTTCTTT. This translates into CASSGDSNTEAFF.